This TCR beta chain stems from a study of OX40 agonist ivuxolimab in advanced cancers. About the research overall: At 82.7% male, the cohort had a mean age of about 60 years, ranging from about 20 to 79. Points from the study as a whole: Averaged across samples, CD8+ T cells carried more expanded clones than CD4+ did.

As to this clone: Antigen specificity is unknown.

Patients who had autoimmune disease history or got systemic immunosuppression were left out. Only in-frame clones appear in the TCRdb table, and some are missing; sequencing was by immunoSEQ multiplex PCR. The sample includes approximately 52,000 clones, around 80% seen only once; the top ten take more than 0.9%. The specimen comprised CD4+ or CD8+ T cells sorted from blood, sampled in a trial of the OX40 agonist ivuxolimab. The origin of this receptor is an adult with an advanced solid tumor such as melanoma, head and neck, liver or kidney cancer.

The CDR3 DNA sequence: TGTGCCAGCTCGTCGAACCGGGACAGGGGTGAAAAACTGTTTTTT. It codes for CASSSNRDRGEKLFF. The chain uses TRBV18 and TRBJ1-4; 10 bases line up with TRBD1. This CDR3 region has 15 residues. The junction had 8 bases not matched to a gene; V was cut back by 6 bases and J by 7 bases. Germline assignment: CDR1 KGHSH and CDR2 LQKENI.